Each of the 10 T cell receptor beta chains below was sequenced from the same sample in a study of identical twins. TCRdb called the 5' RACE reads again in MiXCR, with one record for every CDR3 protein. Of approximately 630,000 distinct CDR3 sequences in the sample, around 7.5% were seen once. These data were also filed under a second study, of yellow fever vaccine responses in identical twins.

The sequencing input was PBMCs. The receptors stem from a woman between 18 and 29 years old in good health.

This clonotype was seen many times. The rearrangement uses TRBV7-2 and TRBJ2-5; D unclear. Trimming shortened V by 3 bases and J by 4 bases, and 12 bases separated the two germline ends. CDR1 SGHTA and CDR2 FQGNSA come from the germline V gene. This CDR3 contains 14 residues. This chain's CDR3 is CASSLQGSPETQYF. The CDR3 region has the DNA TGTGCCAGCAGCTTGCAAGGATCGCCAGAGACCCAGTACTTC.

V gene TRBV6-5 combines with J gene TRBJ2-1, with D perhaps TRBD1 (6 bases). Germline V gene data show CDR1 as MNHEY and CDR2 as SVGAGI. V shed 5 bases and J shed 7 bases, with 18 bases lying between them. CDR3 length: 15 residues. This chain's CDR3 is CASSASTGSGNEQFF. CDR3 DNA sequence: TGTGCCAGCAGTGCCTCGACAGGATCGGGGAATGAGCAGTTCTTC.

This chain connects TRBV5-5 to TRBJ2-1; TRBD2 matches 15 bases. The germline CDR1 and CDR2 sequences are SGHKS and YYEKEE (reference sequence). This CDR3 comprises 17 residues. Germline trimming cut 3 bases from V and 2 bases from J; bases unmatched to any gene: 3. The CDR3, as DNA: TGTGCCAGCAGCTGGACTAGCGGGAGGGCCACCTACAATGAGCAGTTCTTC. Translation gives CASSWTSGRATYNEQFF.

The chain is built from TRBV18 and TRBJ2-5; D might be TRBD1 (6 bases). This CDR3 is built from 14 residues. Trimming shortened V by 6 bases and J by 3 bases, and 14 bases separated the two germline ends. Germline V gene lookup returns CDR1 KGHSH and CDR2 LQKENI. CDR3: CASSLSGQKETQYF. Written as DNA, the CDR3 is TGTGCCAGCTCTCTGTCAGGACAGAAAGAGACCCAGTACTTC. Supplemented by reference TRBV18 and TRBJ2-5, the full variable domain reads NAGVMQNPRHLVRRRGQEARLRCSPMKGHSHVYWYRQLPEEGLKFMVYLQKENIIDESGMPKERFSAEFPKEGPSILRIQQVVRGDSAAYFCASSLSGQKETQYFGPGTRLLVL.

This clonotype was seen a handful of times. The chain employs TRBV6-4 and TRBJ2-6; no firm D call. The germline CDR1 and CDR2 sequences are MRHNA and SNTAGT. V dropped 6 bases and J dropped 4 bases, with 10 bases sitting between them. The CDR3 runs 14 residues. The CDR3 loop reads CASSSEIGANVLTF. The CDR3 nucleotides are TGTGCCAGCAGCTCGGAAATAGGGGCCAACGTCCTGACTTTC.

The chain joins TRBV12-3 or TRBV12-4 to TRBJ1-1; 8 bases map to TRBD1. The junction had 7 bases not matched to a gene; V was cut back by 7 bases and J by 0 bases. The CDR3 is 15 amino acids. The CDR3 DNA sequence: TGTGCCAGCACTCGGGGACAGGCTATGAACACTGAAGCTTTCTTT. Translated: CASTRGQAMNTEAFF.

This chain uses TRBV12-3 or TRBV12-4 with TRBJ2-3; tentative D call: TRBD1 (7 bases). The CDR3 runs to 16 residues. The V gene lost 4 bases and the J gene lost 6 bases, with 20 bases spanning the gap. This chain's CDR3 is CASSSLRGRGTDTQYF. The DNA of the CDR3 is TGTGCCAGCAGTTCCCTCCGGGGCAGGGGGACTGATACGCAGTATTTT.

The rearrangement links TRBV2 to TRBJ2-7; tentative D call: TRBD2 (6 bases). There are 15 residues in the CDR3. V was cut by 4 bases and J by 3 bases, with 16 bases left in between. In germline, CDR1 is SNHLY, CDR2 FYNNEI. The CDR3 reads CASSVLATRYYEQYF. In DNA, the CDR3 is TGTGCCAGCAGTGTCCTAGCGACTCGGTACTACGAGCAGTACTTC.

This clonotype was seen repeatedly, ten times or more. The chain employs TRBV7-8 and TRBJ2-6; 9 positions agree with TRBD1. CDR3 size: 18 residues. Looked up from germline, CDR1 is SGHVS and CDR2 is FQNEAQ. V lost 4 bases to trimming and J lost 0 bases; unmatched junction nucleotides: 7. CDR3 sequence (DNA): TGTGCCAGCAGCTCGCCGGGACAGGGATTCTCTGGGGCCAACGTCCTGACTTTC. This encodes CASSSPGQGFSGANVLTF.

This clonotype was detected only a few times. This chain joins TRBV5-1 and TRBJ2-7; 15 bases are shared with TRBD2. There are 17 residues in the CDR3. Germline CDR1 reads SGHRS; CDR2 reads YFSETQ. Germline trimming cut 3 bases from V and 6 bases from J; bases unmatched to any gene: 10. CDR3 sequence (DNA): TGCGCCAGCAGCTCTGGACTAGCGGGAGGGCCTTTAACCGAGCAGTACTTC. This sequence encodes CASSSGLAGGPLTEQYF.